The rows below give T cell receptor beta chains drawn from one sample of a study of regulatory T cells in long-lasting Graves disease. TCRdb reanalysed the multiplex PCR reads using MiXCR and keeps one entry per CDR3 protein. This sample has hundreds of thousands of distinct CDR3 sequences; about 16% occur once, and the top ten carry more than 20%. These same data were also listed under a study on T cells in Graves' hyperthyroidism and ophthalmopathy.

Source: peripheral blood mononuclear cells (PBMCs), taken at new diagnosis, from a patient treated with antithyroid drugs. The receptors were gathered from a woman in her forties or fifties with Graves disease. CDR3s leave out the opening cysteine and the closing phenylalanine or tryptophan.

v_gene | CDR3aa
TRBV3-1 | ASSQWTVISGNTIY
TRBV5-5 | ASSLTAGEGTEAF
TRBV3-1 | ASRRDRGSYEQY
TRBV20-1 | SAITGGTGELF
TRBV4-2 | ASSQASKGTEEKLF
TRBV12-3/TRBV12-4 | ASSLGGLPGELF
TRBV6-1 | ASRAFTEGHAEAF
TRBV9 | ASSVEGAEQY
TRBV5-1 | ASSLEVAVNTGELF
TRBV3-1 | ASSQVSGVNSPLH
TRBV6-1 | ASSEQGQDEQF
TRBV9 | ASSPTGTLSYEQY
TRBV7-9 | ASSLGWGGDYYNEQF
TRBV12-3/TRBV12-4 | AGSSTASYEQY
TRBV29-1 | STGRGQGIGYT
TRBV29-1 | SVTGTSGGDTQY
TRBV4-2 | ASSPEGGETQY
TRBV20-1 | SARVLTMGYT
TRBV29-1 | SVEDIDTQY
TRBV29-1 | SAIRNEAF
TRBV5-6 | ASSLLQGSTEAF
TRBV7-9 | ASSSPWGTDVGNTIY
TRBV5-1 | ASRPTGLDYGYT
TRBV3-1 | ASSQEQGPTEAF
TRBV29-1 | SVRTDLGYT
TRBV12-3/TRBV12-4 | ASSFGDNQPQH
TRBV20-1 | SALGQGFEQY
TRBV6-1 | ASTVGDTQY
TRBV10-3 | AIAGKLSGEQY
TRBV18 | ASSPGLAGGYNEQF
TRBV7-2 | ASSFLGLAGGRADTQY
TRBV5-1 | ASSEGHVGAGELF
TRBV6-1 | ASTRGGGEGNQPQH
TRBV3-1 | ASKDFSTDTQY
TRBV2 | ASTLLGPRDTEAF
TRBV18 | ASSPTRAIPQH
TRBV5-4 | ASSLADRAYGYT
TRBV12-3/TRBV12-4 | ASSLRRTGGDGYT
TRBV24-1 | ATSDQAGQGHNEQF
TRBV7-8 | ASSPSPPHSADEKLF